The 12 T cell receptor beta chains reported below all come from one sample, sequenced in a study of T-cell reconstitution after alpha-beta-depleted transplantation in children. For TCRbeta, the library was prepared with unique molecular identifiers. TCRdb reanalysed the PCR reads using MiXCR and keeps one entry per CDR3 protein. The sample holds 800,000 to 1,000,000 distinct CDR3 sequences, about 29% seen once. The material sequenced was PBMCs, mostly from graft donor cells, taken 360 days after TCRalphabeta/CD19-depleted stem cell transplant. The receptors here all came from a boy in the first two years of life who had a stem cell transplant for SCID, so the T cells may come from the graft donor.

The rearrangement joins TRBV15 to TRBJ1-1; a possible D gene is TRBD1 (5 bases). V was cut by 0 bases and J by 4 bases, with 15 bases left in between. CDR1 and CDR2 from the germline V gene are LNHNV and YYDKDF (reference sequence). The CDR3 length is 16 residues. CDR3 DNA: TGTGCCACCAGCAGAGATTGGAACGTAAGGGGCACTGAAGCTTTCTTT. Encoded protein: CATSRDWNVRGTEAFF.

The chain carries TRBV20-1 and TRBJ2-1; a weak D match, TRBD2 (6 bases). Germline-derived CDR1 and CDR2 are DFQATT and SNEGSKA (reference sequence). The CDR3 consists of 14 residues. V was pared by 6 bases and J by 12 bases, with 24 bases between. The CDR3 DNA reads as TGCAGTGCCCCTTTGGGGACGCAATACGGGGGGCAGTTCTTC. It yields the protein CSAPLGTQYGGQFF.

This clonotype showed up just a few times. The CDR3 DNA follows: TGCAGCGCCGGGACAGTTAGACTCGGCACAGATACGCAGTATTTT. Translation gives CSAGTVRLGTDTQYF. This chain connects TRBV29-1 to TRBJ2-3; 7 nucleotides agree with TRBD1. Germline assignment: CDR1 SQVTM and CDR2 ANQGSEA. V shed 7 bases and J 1 base; nucleotides not matched to a gene: 11. This CDR3 has 15 amino acids.

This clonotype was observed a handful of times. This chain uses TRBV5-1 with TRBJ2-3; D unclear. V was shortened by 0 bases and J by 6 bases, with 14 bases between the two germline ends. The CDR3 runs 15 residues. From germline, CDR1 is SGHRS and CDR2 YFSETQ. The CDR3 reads CASSLALSRADTQYF. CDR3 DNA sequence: TGCGCCAGCAGCTTGGCCCTCTCTAGGGCCGATACGCAGTATTTT.

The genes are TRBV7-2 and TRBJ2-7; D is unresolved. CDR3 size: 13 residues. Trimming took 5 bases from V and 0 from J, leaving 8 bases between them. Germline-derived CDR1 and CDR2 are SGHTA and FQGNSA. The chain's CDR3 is CASSAQVSYEQYF. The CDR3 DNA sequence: TGTGCCAGCAGCGCCCAGGTCTCCTACGAGCAGTACTTC. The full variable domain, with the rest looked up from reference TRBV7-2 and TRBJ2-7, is GAGVSQSPSNKVTEKGKDVELRCDPISGHTALYWYRQSLGQGLEFLIYFQGNSAPDKSGLPSDRFSAERTGGSVSTLTIQRTQQEDSAVYLCASSAQVSYEQYFGPGTRLTVT.

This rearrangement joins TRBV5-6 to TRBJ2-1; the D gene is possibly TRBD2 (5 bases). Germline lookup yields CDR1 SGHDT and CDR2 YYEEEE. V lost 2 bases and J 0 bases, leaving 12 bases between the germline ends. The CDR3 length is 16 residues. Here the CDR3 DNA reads TGTGCCAGCAGCTTTCGGGGAAGCGTCTCCTACAATGAGCAGTTCTTC. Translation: CASSFRGSVSYNEQFF.

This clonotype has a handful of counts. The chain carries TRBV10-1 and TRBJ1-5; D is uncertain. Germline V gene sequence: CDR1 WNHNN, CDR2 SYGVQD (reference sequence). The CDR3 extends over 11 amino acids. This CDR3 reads CSRRGNQPQHF. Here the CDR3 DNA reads TGCTCGCGGCGGGGCAATCAGCCCCAGCATTTT.

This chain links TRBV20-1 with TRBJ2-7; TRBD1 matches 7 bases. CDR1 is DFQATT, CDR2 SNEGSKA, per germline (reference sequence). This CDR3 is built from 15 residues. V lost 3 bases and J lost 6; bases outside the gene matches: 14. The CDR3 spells CSASPPGTDSSEQYF. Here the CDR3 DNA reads TGCAGTGCTAGTCCCCCCGGGACAGATTCGAGCGAGCAGTACTTC.

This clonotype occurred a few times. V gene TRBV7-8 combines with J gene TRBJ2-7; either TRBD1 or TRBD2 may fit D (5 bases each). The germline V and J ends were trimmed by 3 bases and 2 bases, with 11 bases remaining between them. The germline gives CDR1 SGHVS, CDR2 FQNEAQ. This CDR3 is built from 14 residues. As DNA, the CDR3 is TGTGCCAGCAGCTTGGGCAGGGAGACCTACGAGCAGTACTTC. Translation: CASSLGRETYEQYF.

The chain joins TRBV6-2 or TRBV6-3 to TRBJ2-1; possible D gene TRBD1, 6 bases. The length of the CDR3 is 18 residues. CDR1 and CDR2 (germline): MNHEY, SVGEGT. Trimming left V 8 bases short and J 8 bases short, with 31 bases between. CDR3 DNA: TGTGCCAGCCGTACGGTGACTACAGGGCGAGGGTGGTTGGATGAGCAGTTCTTC. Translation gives CASRTVTTGRGWLDEQFF.

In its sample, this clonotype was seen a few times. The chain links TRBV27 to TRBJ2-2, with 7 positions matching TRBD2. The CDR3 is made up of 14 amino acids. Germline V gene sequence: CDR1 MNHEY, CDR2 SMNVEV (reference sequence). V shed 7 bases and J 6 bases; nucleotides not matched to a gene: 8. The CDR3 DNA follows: TGTGCCAGCACCTGGGACTACCTCGCCGGGGAGCTGTTTTTT. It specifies CASTWDYLAGELFF.

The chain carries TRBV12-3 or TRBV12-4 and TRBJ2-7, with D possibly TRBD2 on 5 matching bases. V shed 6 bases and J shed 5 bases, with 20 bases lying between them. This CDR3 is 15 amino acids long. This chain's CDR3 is CASSQPERVRDEQYF. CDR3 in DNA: TGTGCCAGCAGCCAACCCGAGAGGGTTCGCGACGAGCAGTACTTC.